What follows are 2 T cell receptor beta chains derived from one specimen sequenced in a study of cytomegalovirus exposure and HLA in healthy donors. The PCR ran on 60 Vbeta and 13 Jbeta primers. The data were produced by immunoSEQ multiplex PCR, yet TCRdb's version contains in-frame clones alone and is incomplete. The table lists 150,000 to 200,000 clones, roughly 88% of them singletons. The sample consisted of PBMCs. These receptors were obtained from a man aged 18 to 30 in good health and CMV-seropositive.

V usage is TRBV2 and J usage is TRBJ2-5; TRBD2 matches 11 bases. Trimming took 9 bases from V and 1 from J; bases not matched to a gene: 10. The germline V gene encodes CDR1 SNHLY and CDR2 FYNNEI. The CDR3 runs 16 residues. CDR3 residues: CASGGPSGGRQETQYF. CDR3 DNA sequence: TGTGCCAGTGGGGGCCCTAGCGGGGGGCGCCAAGAGACCCAGTACTTC. Together with reference TRBV2 and TRBJ2-5, the CDR3 gives the full variable domain: EPEVTQTPSHQVTQMGQEVILRCVPISNHLYFYWYRQILGQKVEFLVSFYNNEISEKSEIFDDQFSVERPDGSNFTLKIRSTKLEDSAMYFCASGGPSGGRQETQYFGPGTRLLVL.

The chain is built from TRBV20-1 and TRBJ2-7; TRBD1 is a possible D gene (5 bases). V lost 0 bases and J lost 10, with 10 bases in between. Germline lookup yields CDR1 DFQATT and CDR2 SNEGSKA (reference sequence). This CDR3 has 11 residues. DNA of the CDR3: TGCAGTGCTAGAGAACAGGCCGGACAGTACTTC. This encodes CSAREQAGQYF.